The present T cell receptor (beta chain) was sequenced within a study of monozygotic twins with inflammatory bowel disease. Notes on the study in general: For IBD patients, clonotypes shared with others were fewer than for healthy twins, especially with disease activity.

Reanalyzing the 5' RACE reads, TCRdb keeps one entry per CDR3 protein, without DNA. The sample totals about 380,000 distinct CDR3 sequences. About this clonotype: Its antigen is not identified.

Total RNA isolation used whole blood (no T cell sorting was performed). This clonotype originated in a human donor with ulcerative colitis or Crohn's disease, or a healthy co-twin of an affected twin (not recorded which). Sequenced sample: blood.

This chain's CDR3 is CASSLGSPQYNEQFF. The rearrangement joins TRBV5-1 to TRBJ2-1; TCRdb lists TRBD2, though no DNA is available to test this call. This CDR3 region has 15 residues. Germline CDR1 and CDR2: SGHRS and YFSETQ.